This T cell receptor (beta chain) was retrieved from a study of CD8 T cells in ankylosing spondylitis. Study-level results: Disease-linked clones bore a CD8+ phenotype and were relatively rare in peripheral blood. Roughly 8 highly homologous variants made up a TCR beta motif that seemed to typify ankylosing spondylitis blood.

TCRdb used MiXCR to reprocess the 5' RACE reads, holding one entry per CDR3 protein. The sample consists of just under 550,000 distinct CDR3 sequences, 12% of them appearing once. This clonotype has only a few counts. Its antigen remains unknown. V gave up 5 bases and J gave up 7 bases; unmatched junction bases: 16. The CDR3 runs to 16 residues. The J gene is TRBJ1-1, the V gene TRBV12-3 or TRBV12-4, with 7 bases lining up with TRBD1. The receptor was derived from a male donor with ankylosing spondylitis. Sequenced input: blood, either unsorted or a sorted T cell fraction (not recorded which). The CDR3 is CASSPTTTGKEVEAFF. DNA of the CDR3: TGTGCCAGCAGTCCAACCACGACAGGGAAAGAAGTTGAAGCTTTCTTT.